The 11 T cell receptor beta chains given below trace back to one sample, sequenced in a study of T cell repertoires in cytomegalovirus infection. Their specific antigens are unknown. TCRdb re-called the reads through MiXCR, storing one row per CDR3 protein. Counted here are roughly 570,000 distinct CDR3 sequences, almost 40% occurring once; the ten biggest clones make up 48%. The starting material was cultured PBMCs, obtained from culture after CMV antigen stimulation. All receptors derive from a human donor in good health (CMV status not recorded). Some clones in this sample may be carry-over from other donors' samples.

The V and J genes are TRBV12-3 or TRBV12-4 and TRBJ1-3; no firm D call. The CDR3 runs to 13 residues. Trimming pared 8 bases from V and 4 bases from J, leaving 12 bases between. CDR3 protein: CASRLVLGNTIYF. The CDR3 DNA reads as TGTGCCAGCCGCCTCGTTCTCGGAAACACCATATATTTT.

The chain has TRBV15 and TRBJ2-7; a weak D match, TRBD2 (5 bases). V was shortened by 6 bases and J by 3 bases, with 12 bases between the two germline ends. CDR3 size: 13 residues. Germline assignment: CDR1 LNHNV and CDR2 YYDKDF (reference sequence). The CDR3 coding sequence is TGTGCCACCAGGGATACGAGGGACTACGAGCAGTACTTC. This encodes CATRDTRDYEQYF.

The chain links TRBV7-9 to TRBJ2-7, with 7 bases lining up with TRBD1. The V gene's germline CDR1 is SEHNR and CDR2 FQNEAQ (reference sequence). V was pared by 5 bases and J by 7 bases, with 8 bases of the junction left unmatched. The CDR3 extends over 13 amino acids. Written as DNA, the CDR3 is TGTGCCAGCAGCCCCGAGGGGGCGCATGAGCAGTACTTC. It codes for CASSPEGAHEQYF.

The J gene is TRBJ2-2, the V gene TRBV12-3 or TRBV12-4; D unresolved. Trimming left V 6 bases short and J 1 base short, with 6 bases between. The CDR3 has 13 amino acids. The chain's CDR3 is CASRTKNTGELFF. CDR3 in DNA: TGTGCCAGCAGAACTAAGAACACCGGGGAGCTGTTTTTT.

The rearrangement joins TRBV24-1 to TRBJ2-1, with 8 bases identical to TRBD2. Germline CDR1 and CDR2: KGHDR and SFDVKD. CDR3 length: 15 amino acids. V shed 3 bases and J 6 bases; nucleotides not matched to a gene: 6. The CDR3 region is CATSDPTGGPNEQFF. CDR3 DNA sequence: TGTGCCACCAGTGATCCAACGGGAGGGCCCAATGAGCAGTTCTTC.

This chain links TRBV7-9 with TRBJ1-2; 7 nucleotides agree with TRBD1. In germline, CDR1 is SEHNR, CDR2 FQNEAQ (reference sequence). Losses at the gene ends were 1 base for V and 1 base for J; bases not matched to a gene: 6. This CDR3 region has 16 residues. The CDR3 sequence: CASSLGDSYFNYGYTF. As DNA, the CDR3 is TGTGCCAGCAGCTTAGGGGACAGCTATTTTAACTATGGCTACACCTTC. Full variable domain (rest looked up from reference TRBV7-9 and TRBJ1-2): DTGVSQNPRHKITKRGQNVTFRCDPISEHNRLYWYRQTLGQGPEFLTYFQNEAQLEKSRLLSDRFSAERPKGSFSTLEIQRTEQGDSAMYLCASSLGDSYFNYGYTFGSGTRLTVV.

The genes are TRBV5-4 and TRBJ2-3; 9 bases map to TRBD2. V shed 2 bases and J 0 bases; nucleotides not matched to a gene: 4. The CDR3 runs 16 residues. The germline V gene encodes CDR1 SGHNT and CDR2 YYREEE (reference sequence). The CDR3 protein is CASSFGGGGSTDTQYF. CDR3 DNA sequence: TGTGCCAGCAGCTTCGGCGGGGGGGGTAGCACAGATACGCAGTATTTT.

The chain recombines TRBV7-9 with TRBJ2-7; no clear D gene. The germline V gene encodes CDR1 SEHNR and CDR2 FQNEAQ (reference sequence). The length of the CDR3 is 15 residues. V gave up 7 bases and J gave up 1 base, with 17 bases separating them. CDR3 nucleotides: TGTGCCAGCATGGAAGAGTTCTTGGGTTCCTACGAGCAGTACTTC. Its protein is CASMEEFLGSYEQYF.

The rearrangement links TRBV7-2 to TRBJ2-1, with D possibly being TRBD2 (5 bases). The CDR3 consists of 18 residues. Trimming took 1 base from V and 8 from J, leaving 24 bases between them. CDR1 is SGHTA, CDR2 FQGNSA, per germline. DNA for the CDR3: TGTGCCAGCAGCTTAGAAGTTCCCGGACTTAGGTTTCATCATGAGCAGTTCTTC. This gives the protein CASSLEVPGLRFHHEQFF.

This clonotype was observed a handful of times. The chain links TRBV6-5 to TRBJ2-3; D gene ambiguous. CDR1 and CDR2 from the germline V gene are MNHEY and SVGAGI. Trimming shortened V by 2 bases and J by 2 bases, and 8 bases separated the two germline ends. CDR3 length: 14 residues. The DNA for the CDR3 is TGTGCCAGCAGTTACCTCCGAAACACAGATACGCAGTATTTT. The encoded protein is CASSYLRNTDTQYF.

This clonotype was seen more than once but under ten times. This chain joins TRBV19 and TRBJ2-1; D is uncertain. CDR3 length: 11 residues. Per the germline V gene, CDR1 is LNHDA and CDR2 is SQIVND (reference sequence). Trimming left V 7 bases short and J 9 bases short, with 10 bases between. The chain's CDR3 is CASTVSGEQFF. CDR3 DNA sequence: TGTGCCAGTACTGTTTCGGGTGAGCAGTTCTTC.